Listed here are 29 T cell receptor beta chains from one sample, sequenced in a study of T-cell memory formation after mild COVID-19. TCRdb re-called the 5' RACE reads with MiXCR, one entry per CDR3 protein. The profile shows 300,000 to 400,000 distinct CDR3 sequences, roughly an eighth of them singletons. What was sequenced was PBMCs or a T cell subset sorted from them (not recorded which). Receptors originate from a man between 18 and 29 years old who had mild COVID-19 (a few samples of this study predate the infection). Cell type and time point are not known.

This clonotype was seen many times. The genes are TRBV5-4 and TRBJ2-3; D possibly corresponds to TRBD2 (5 bases). The CDR3 extends over 14 amino acids. Germline V gene data show CDR1 as SGHNT and CDR2 as YYREEE (reference sequence). V was trimmed by 0 bases and J by 6 bases, leaving 11 bases between them. The CDR3 here is CASSLVTGRDTQYF. The CDR3 DNA reads as TGTGCCAGCAGCTTGGTTACGGGAAGGGATACGCAGTATTTT.

The J gene is TRBJ2-1, the V gene TRBV7-9, with D uncertain. V shed 5 bases and J shed 2 bases, with 10 bases lying between them. The CDR3 sequence is 14 residues long. Germline CDR1 is SEHNR and CDR2 is FQNEAQ (reference sequence). The CDR3 sequence is CASSKIIPYNEQFF. CDR3 coding DNA: TGTGCCAGCAGCAAAATTATTCCCTACAATGAGCAGTTCTTC.

This chain connects TRBV5-6 to TRBJ1-2; D is possibly TRBD1 (5 bases). V lost 5 bases to trimming and J lost 8 bases, with 13 bases between them. The CDR3 spans 12 residues. Germline V lookup: CDR1 SGHDT, CDR2 YYEEEE. The CDR3 reads CASRQGYEGYTF. In DNA form, the CDR3 reads TGTGCCAGCAGGCAGGGCTATGAGGGCTACACCTTC.

The rearrangement joins TRBV6-5 to TRBJ2-7, with D possibly matching TRBD1 (6 bases). The CDR3 totals 14 residues. V lost 0 bases to trimming and J lost 1 base, with 7 bases between them. In germline, CDR1 is MNHEY, CDR2 SVGAGI. The CDR3 sequence: CASSYSQGSYEQYV. The CDR3 bases are TGTGCCAGCAGTTACTCTCAGGGGTCCTACGAGCAGTACGTC.

This clonotype showed up many times. The chain couples TRBV19 to TRBJ2-7, with D unclear. Trimming took off 0 bases at V and 0 bases at J, with 3 bases between the two ends. CDR1 is LNHDA and CDR2 is SQIVND in the germline V gene (reference sequence). This CDR3 spans 13 amino acids. CDR3 nucleotide sequence: TGTGCCAGTAGTATAGAGGCCTCCTACGAGCAGTACTTC. Protein sequence: CASSIEASYEQYF.

This clonotype was seen at least ten times. This rearrangement joins TRBV4-1 to TRBJ2-1; no definite D call. This CDR3 contains 15 residues. Between the trimmed V and J ends, which lost 0 bases and 3 bases, there was a span of 9 bases. Per germline, CDR1 MGHRA and CDR2 YSYEKL. CDR3 sequence: CASSQDSSDYNEQFF. The CDR3 coding sequence is TGCGCCAGCAGCCAAGATAGCAGCGACTACAATGAGCAGTTCTTC.

This clonotype was counted at least ten times. The V and J genes are TRBV6-4 and TRBJ2-3; 10 bases fit TRBD1. V gave up 2 bases and J gave up 5 bases; unmatched junction bases: 1. This CDR3 contains 14 residues. Germline V gene data show CDR1 as MRHNA and CDR2 as SNTAGT. CDR3 loop: CASSDRTGGDTQYF. The CDR3 DNA reads TGTGCCAGCAGTGACAGGACAGGGGGAGATACGCAGTATTTT.

Only a few counts were recorded for this clonotype. The J gene is TRBJ1-2, the V gene TRBV5-4, with 8 bases that match TRBD1. J lost 7 bases, V lost 4 bases, and 3 bases had no gene match. CDR3 length: 12 residues. Germline V gives CDR1 SGHNT, CDR2 YYREEE (reference sequence). The CDR3 reads CASSPGQAGYTF. CDR3 coding DNA: TGTGCCAGCAGCCCGGGACAGGCTGGCTACACCTTC.

This clonotype was seen a handful of times. This sequence joins TRBV20-1 and TRBJ2-3, with 8 nucleotides matching TRBD2. V was pared by 5 bases and J by 4 bases, with 11 bases of the junction left unmatched. CDR3 length equals 15 residues. CDR1 and CDR2 from the germline V gene are DFQATT and SNEGSKA (reference sequence). This chain's CDR3 is CSAVTSGGPADTQYF. The CDR3, as DNA: TGCAGTGCTGTGACCTCGGGGGGGCCGGCAGATACGCAGTATTTT.

This clonotype was seen many times. The chain's CDR3 is CASSSSDRGHEQFF. The DNA of the CDR3 is TGTGCCAGCAGTTCATCGGACAGGGGCCATGAGCAGTTCTTC. The rearrangement uses TRBV6-5 and TRBJ2-1, with 9 bases aligning to TRBD1. V shed 4 bases, J shed 8 bases, and the junction held 6 bases outside the gene matches. Germline lookup yields CDR1 MNHEY and CDR2 SVGAGI. The length of the CDR3 is 14 residues.

V and J are TRBV6-5 and TRBJ2-5, with D uncertain. Germline V CDR1 and CDR2: MNHEY, SVGAGI. Deletions cut 2 bases from V and 7 bases from J, with 14 bases between. This CDR3 region has 14 residues. The CDR3 loop is CASSYGSTAGTQYF. CDR3 sequence (DNA): TGTGCCAGCAGTTACGGAAGTACAGCTGGGACCCAGTACTTC.

This clonotype came up a few times. This sequence joins TRBV7-9 and TRBJ2-3; TRBD2 matches 8 bases. V lost 5 bases to trimming and J lost 4 bases; unmatched junction nucleotides: 11. The CDR3 is 16 amino acids. Germline values: CDR1 SEHNR, CDR2 FQNEAQ (reference sequence). Written as DNA, the CDR3 is TGTGCCAGCAGCCACGGTAGCGGGGTTGGTGCAGATACGCAGTATTTT. It yields the protein CASSHGSGVGADTQYF.

This clonotype was seen ten or more times. This chain connects TRBV6-5 to TRBJ2-2, with 7 bases fitting TRBD1. CDR3 length equals 17 residues. With 7 bases clipped from V and 1 base from J, the junction kept 12 bases outside the gene matches. The germline gives CDR1 MNHEY, CDR2 SVGAGI. DNA of the CDR3: TGTGCCAGCACTAGAAGGACAGGCACCATGAACACCGGGGAGCTGTTTTTT. Protein product: CASTRRTGTMNTGELFF.

The rearrangement links TRBV12-3 or TRBV12-4 to TRBJ1-2, with D unclear. The CDR3 loop spans 16 amino acids. Trimming took 1 base from V and 5 from J, leaving 17 bases between them. CDR3 region: CASSLGRLGFPYGYTF. CDR3 bases: TGTGCCAGCAGTTTAGGCCGGCTGGGATTCCCTTATGGCTACACCTTC.

The CDR3 DNA is TGTGCCAGCGGTCGGGGCAGACAACAAGAGACCCAGTACTTC. Translated, it gives CASGRGRQQETQYF. V usage is TRBV6-1 and J usage is TRBJ2-5, with D perhaps being TRBD1 or TRBD2 (5 bases each). Trimming pared 8 bases from V and 2 bases from J, leaving 15 bases between. The CDR3 totals 14 residues. CDR1 is MNHNS and CDR2 is SASEGT in the germline V gene.

The chain combines TRBV7-2 with TRBJ2-5; a weak D match, TRBD1 (6 bases). The ends were cut back, 5 bases at V and 3 bases at J, with 10 bases in the middle. This CDR3 is 13 amino acids long. Germline CDR1 reads SGHTA; CDR2 reads FQGNSA. CDR3 in DNA: TGTGCCAGCAGCCTGACAGGAAAAGAGACCCAGTACTTC. It translates to CASSLTGKETQYF.

CDR3 nucleotides: TGCGCCAGCAGCCAAGATGTGGCGGAAAAACTGTTTTTT. Amino acid sequence: CASSQDVAEKLFF. This rearrangement joins TRBV4-3 to TRBJ1-4, with D hard to call. This CDR3 region has 13 residues. Germline assignment: CDR1 LGHNA and CDR2 YSLEER. V gave up 0 bases and J gave up 8 bases, with 7 bases separating them.

This clonotype has only a few counts. J is TRBJ2-2 and V is TRBV19; D may be TRBD2 (6 bases). Germline V gene lookup returns CDR1 LNHDA and CDR2 SQIVND (reference sequence). The CDR3 has 14 amino acids. V was pared by 6 bases and J by 6 bases, with 14 bases between. In DNA form, the CDR3 reads TGTGCCAGTAGACTAGACCCGGGGGCCGGGGAGCTGTTTTTT. It encodes CASRLDPGAGELFF.

This clonotype has more than one count but fewer than ten. The V and J genes are TRBV4-3 and TRBJ1-1; D call uncertain. Germline loops: CDR1 LGHNA, CDR2 YSLEER. The V end lost 1 base, the J end lost 2 bases, and 8 bases lay between the germline ends. This CDR3 contains 14 residues. CDR3 bases: TGCGCCAGCAGCCAAGGGCGGGAAAACACTGAAGCTTTCTTT. Its protein is CASSQGRENTEAFF.

This clonotype was observed many times. The chain employs TRBV7-2 and TRBJ2-3, with D possibly TRBD1 on 5 matching bases. The germline V and J ends were trimmed by 7 bases and 2 bases, with 19 bases remaining between them. The germline V gene has CDR1 SGHTA and CDR2 FQGNSA. The CDR3 spans 16 residues. The CDR3 nucleotides read TGTGCCAGCACCCCCTTAGGCAGGGCGACCACAGATACGCAGTATTTT. This gives the protein CASTPLGRATTDTQYF. The variable domain in full, with the rest retrieved from reference TRBV7-2 and TRBJ2-3, is GAGVSQSPSNKVTEKGKDVELRCDPISGHTALYWYRQSLGQGLEFLIYFQGNSAPDKSGLPSDRFSAERTGGSVSTLTIQRTQQEDSAVYLCASTPLGRATTDTQYFGPGTRLTVL.

This clonotype was found a few times. The V gene is TRBV5-1, the J gene TRBJ2-5; 11 nucleotides align to TRBD2. V shed 2 bases and J 5 bases; nucleotides not matched to a gene: 8. Germline V lookup: CDR1 SGHRS, CDR2 YFSETQ. The CDR3 length is 16 residues. The CDR3 protein is CASSFGTSGEGETQYF. The CDR3 DNA reads TGCGCCAGCAGCTTCGGGACTAGCGGTGAGGGGGAGACCCAGTACTTC.

This clonotype was seen at least ten times. The chain combines TRBV7-2 with TRBJ2-5; no clear D. Germline V gene sequence: CDR1 SGHTA, CDR2 FQGNSA. Deletions cut 5 bases from V and 5 bases from J, with 6 bases between. This CDR3 has 11 residues. CDR3 in amino acids: CASSPSETQYF. CDR3 DNA: TGTGCCAGCAGCCCTTCGGAGACCCAGTACTTC. Full variable domain (rest looked up from reference TRBV7-2 and TRBJ2-5): GAGVSQSPSNKVTEKGKDVELRCDPISGHTALYWYRQSLGQGLEFLIYFQGNSAPDKSGLPSDRFSAERTGGSVSTLTIQRTQQEDSAVYLCASSPSETQYFGPGTRLLVL.

This clonotype was counted ten times or more. The chain is built from TRBV11-2 and TRBJ2-3, with 7 bases matching TRBD1. V shed 4 bases, J shed 7 bases, and the junction held 8 bases outside the gene matches. The CDR3 length is 14 residues. Germline V gene data show CDR1 as SGHAT and CDR2 as FQNNGV. The DNA for the CDR3 is TGTGCCAGCAGCTCTCCCAGGGGGTTACATACGCAGTATTTT. Residues: CASSSPRGLHTQYF.

The V call is TRBV9, the J call TRBJ2-3; 8 bases align to TRBD2. The J segment lost 4 bases and the V segment lost 2 bases, leaving 6 bases of the junction unmatched. The CDR3 runs 15 residues. CDR1 and CDR2 (germline): SGDLS, YYNGEE. The CDR3 sequence: CASSVRSGGPDTQYF. The CDR3 coding sequence is TGTGCCAGCAGCGTGAGGAGCGGGGGTCCAGATACGCAGTATTTT.

V usage is TRBV4-3 and J usage is TRBJ2-2, with D perhaps assigned TRBD1 or TRBD2 (5 bases each). Germline lookup yields CDR1 LGHNA and CDR2 YSLEER. The length of the CDR3 is 15 residues. The ends were cut back, 2 bases at V and 5 bases at J, with 12 bases in the middle. The CDR3: CASSQRDGGTGELFF. The CDR3 coding sequence is TGCGCCAGCAGCCAAAGAGATGGGGGAACCGGGGAGCTGTTTTTT.

The chain is built from TRBV7-9 and TRBJ2-7; no reliable D call. The CDR3 is 10 residues long. Trimming removed 5 bases at V and 5 bases at J, with 4 bases between. From germline, CDR1 is SEHNR and CDR2 FQNEAQ (reference sequence). The CDR3 bases are TGTGCCAGCAGCCGGAACGAGCAGTACGTC. Its protein product is CASSRNEQYV.

This chain joins TRBV28 and TRBJ1-6; D ambiguous. There are 15 residues in the CDR3. Germline loops: CDR1 MDHEN, CDR2 SYDVKM. The ends were cut back, 3 bases at V and 7 bases at J, with 13 bases in the middle. CDR3 in amino acids: CASSFGVYKNSPLHF. In DNA, the CDR3 is TGTGCCAGCAGTTTCGGGGTTTATAAGAATTCACCCCTCCACTTT.

Ten or more counts support this clonotype. CDR3 sequence (DNA): TGTGCCAGCAGCTTAGCGCTAAACCCCCGGACCACCTACGAGCAGTACTTC. This sequence encodes CASSLALNPRTTYEQYF. The chain has TRBV7-2 and TRBJ2-7; D ambiguous. V lost 0 bases, J lost 2 bases, and 17 bases lay in between. This CDR3 comprises 17 residues. Germline V gene data show CDR1 as SGHTA and CDR2 as FQGNSA.

This clonotype was picked up a small number of times. The chain joins TRBV29-1 to TRBJ1-1, with D tentatively TRBD1 (5 bases). V shed 7 bases and J shed 5 bases, with 14 bases lying between them. Per the germline V gene, CDR1 is SQVTM and CDR2 is ANQGSEA. This CDR3 contains 12 residues. The CDR3 DNA sequence: TGCAGCGGATCCCATGGGGCGACTGAAGCTTTCTTT. Translating it yields CSGSHGATEAFF.